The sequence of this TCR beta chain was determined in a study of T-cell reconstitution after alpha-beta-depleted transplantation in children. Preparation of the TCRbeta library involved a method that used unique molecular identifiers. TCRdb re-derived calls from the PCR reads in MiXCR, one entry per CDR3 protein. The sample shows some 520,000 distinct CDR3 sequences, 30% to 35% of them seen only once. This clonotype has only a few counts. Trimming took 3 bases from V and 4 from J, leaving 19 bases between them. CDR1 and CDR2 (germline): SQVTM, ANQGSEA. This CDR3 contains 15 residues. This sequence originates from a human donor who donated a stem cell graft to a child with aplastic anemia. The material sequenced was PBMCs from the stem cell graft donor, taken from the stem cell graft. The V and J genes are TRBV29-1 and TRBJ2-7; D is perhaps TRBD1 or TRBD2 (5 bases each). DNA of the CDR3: TGCAGCGTTGATATCCTCGTCGAGGGGCGGTACGAGCAGTACTTC. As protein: CSVDILVEGRYEQYF.